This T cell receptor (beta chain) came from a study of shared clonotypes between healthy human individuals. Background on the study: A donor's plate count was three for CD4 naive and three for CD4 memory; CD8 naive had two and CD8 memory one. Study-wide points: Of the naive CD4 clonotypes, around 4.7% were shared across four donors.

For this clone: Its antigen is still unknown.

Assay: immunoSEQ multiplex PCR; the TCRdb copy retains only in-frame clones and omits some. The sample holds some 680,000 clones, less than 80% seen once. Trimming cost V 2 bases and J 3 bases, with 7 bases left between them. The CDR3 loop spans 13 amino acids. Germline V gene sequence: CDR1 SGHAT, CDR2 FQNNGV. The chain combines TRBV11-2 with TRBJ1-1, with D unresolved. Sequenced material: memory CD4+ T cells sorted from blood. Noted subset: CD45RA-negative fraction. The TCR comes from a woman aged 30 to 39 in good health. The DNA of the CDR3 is TGTGCCAGCAGCTTAAGTGGGTACACTGAAGCTTTCTTT. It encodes CASSLSGYTEAFF. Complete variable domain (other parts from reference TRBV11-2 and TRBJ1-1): EAGVAQSPRYKIIEKRQSVAFWCNPISGHATLYWYQQILGQGPKLLIQFQNNGVVDDSQLPKDRFSAERLKGVDSTLKIQPAKLEDSAVYLCASSLSGYTEAFFGQGTRLTVV.